Described below is a single T cell receptor beta chain sequence and its context. What it binds is not known. The V end was cut by 6 bases, the J end by 5 bases, with 13 bases between. CDR3 length: 13 residues. Germline CDR1 and CDR2: SEHNR and FQNEAQ (reference sequence). The data stem from a study of Graves' ophthalmopathy and Graves' hyperthyroidism. The study, taken as a whole, reports: Detected in blood as well were most expanded thyroid clonotypes with frequency above 0.001.

RNA transcripts served as template for amplifying TCR beta CDR3 sequences. Amplification began with first-round RT-PCR using HTBI primers, then second-round multiplex PCR was performed. TCRdb processed the multiplex PCR reads anew with MiXCR; each CDR3 protein has one entry. The sample has roughly 1.1 million distinct CDR3 sequences; 35% to 40% are singletons. What was sequenced was peripheral blood or thyroid tissue (not recorded which). The source is an adult man with Graves' hyperthyroidism. The J gene is TRBJ2-5, the V gene TRBV7-9; D may be TRBD2 (5 bases). CDR3: CASSSGITETQYF. The CDR3 DNA follows: TGTGCCAGCAGTTCGGGGATTACTGAGACCCAGTACTTC.